Listed below are T cell receptor beta chains from one sample, sequenced in a study of T cell responses to AZD1222 COVID-19 vaccine. Sequencing was performed with immunoSEQ multiplex PCR; in TCRdb, only in-frame clones are kept and a portion is missing. This sample has approximately 150,000 clones, with more than 85% found just once. The sequencing used peripheral blood, collected on day 0 of AZD1222 vaccination. The receptors derive from an adult in good health. Both conserved end residues are part of each CDR3. The D gene is left open where the match is weak. Part of the rows lack a size; the others show once, few, many or a class for expanded clones.

abundance: -; j_gene: TRBJ2-5; d_gene: TRBD1; v_gene: TRBV19; CDR3aa: CASSLGTGQETQYF; CDR3nt: TGTGCCAGTAGTCTCGGGACAGGGCAAGAGACCCAGTACTTC
abundance: -; j_gene: TRBJ1-3; d_gene: -; v_gene: TRBV7-2; CDR3aa: CASSLMAGASSGNTIYF; CDR3nt: TGTGCCAGCAGCTTAATGGCAGGGGCCAGCTCTGGAAACACCATATATTTT
abundance: -; j_gene: TRBJ2-7; d_gene: -; v_gene: TRBV5-8; CDR3aa: CASSLRRSPGEQYF; CDR3nt: TGTGCCAGCAGCTTGAGACGGTCGCCTGGCGAGCAGTACTTC
abundance: -; j_gene: TRBJ1-2; d_gene: -; v_gene: TRBV5-4; CDR3aa: CASSPTGGRNYGYTF; CDR3nt: TGTGCCAGCAGCCCGACAGGCGGTCGTAACTATGGCTACACCTTC
abundance: once; j_gene: TRBJ2-7; d_gene: -; v_gene: TRBV27; CDR3aa: CASSFPGTEQYF; CDR3nt: TGTGCCAGCAGTTTCCCAGGGACGGAACAGTACTTC
abundance: once; j_gene: TRBJ2-3; d_gene: -; v_gene: TRBV5-1; CDR3aa: CASSSGPVRTDTQYF; CDR3nt: TGCGCCAGCAGCTCTGGACCGGTGAGGACAGATACGCAGTATTTT
abundance: -; j_gene: TRBJ1-1; d_gene: -; v_gene: TRBV5-1; CDR3aa: CASRPRAPLEAFF; CDR3nt: TGCGCCAGCAGACCTCGGGCCCCCCTAGAAGCTTTCTTT
abundance: -; j_gene: TRBJ1-1; d_gene: -; v_gene: TRBV2; CDR3aa: CASSESFSGTEAFF; CDR3nt: TGTGCCAGCAGTGAATCGTTCTCAGGGACTGAAGCTTTCTTT
abundance: -; j_gene: TRBJ1-1; d_gene: TRBD1; v_gene: TRBV9; CDR3aa: CASSVVQGGTEAFF; CDR3nt: TGTGCCAGCAGCGTAGTCCAGGGGGGGACTGAAGCTTTCTTT
abundance: -; j_gene: TRBJ2-1; d_gene: TRBD1; v_gene: TRBV5-1; CDR3aa: CASSYLGTGSYNEQFF; CDR3nt: TGCGCCAGCAGCTACTTGGGGACAGGCTCCTACAATGAGCAGTTCTTC
abundance: few; j_gene: TRBJ1-1; d_gene: TRBD1; v_gene: TRBV3-1/TRBV3-2; CDR3aa: CASRQGLGTEAFF; CDR3nt: TGTGCCAGCCGACAGGGTCTAGGCACTGAAGCTTTCTTT
abundance: -; j_gene: TRBJ2-7; d_gene: -; v_gene: TRBV3-1/TRBV3-2; CDR3aa: CASSQGTVSSYEQYF; CDR3nt: TGTGCCAGCAGCCAAGGGACGGTAAGCTCCTACGAGCAGTACTTC
abundance: -; j_gene: TRBJ1-2; d_gene: -; v_gene: TRBV12-3/TRBV12-4; CDR3aa: CASSLSSSYGYTF; CDR3nt: TGTGCCAGCAGTTTGTCTAGTTCTTATGGCTACACCTTC
abundance: -; j_gene: TRBJ1-1; d_gene: -; v_gene: TRBV5-5; CDR3aa: CASSTSQGPPEAFF; CDR3nt: TGTGCCAGCAGCACGAGTCAGGGACCCCCTGAAGCTTTCTTT
abundance: -; j_gene: TRBJ1-5; d_gene: TRBD1; v_gene: TRBV5-5; CDR3aa: CASTTTGAGQPQHF; CDR3nt: TGTGCCAGCACCACGACAGGGGCCGGGCAGCCCCAGCATTTT
abundance: -; j_gene: TRBJ2-7; d_gene: -; v_gene: TRBV28; CDR3aa: CASNPGGLSYEQYF; CDR3nt: TGTGCCAGCAATCCCGGGGGCCTCTCCTACGAGCAGTACTTC